The count of the clone carrying this T cell receptor beta chain is one. V was clipped by 8 bases and J by 7 bases, with 18 bases between them. Germline CDR1 is GTSNPN and CDR2 is SVGIG (reference sequence). This CDR3 contains 12 residues. TCRdb's copy holds only in-frame clones and misses some; the assay was immunoSEQ multiplex PCR. This sample yields some 100,000 clones, of which about 94% are seen a single time; over 0.8% belongs to the top ten. This specimen belongs to a study of T cell changes during pregnancy in multiple sclerosis. The sequence came from a female donor with multiple sclerosis, enrolled in a pregnancy study. V usage is TRBV30 and J usage is TRBJ2-7, with D tentatively TRBD2 (6 bases). The sample was peripheral blood, taken before pregnancy. CDR3 residues: CAGRLRLGEQYF. CDR3 coding DNA: TGTGCCGGAAGGCTGCGACTAGGGGAGCAGTACTTC.